Below, 6 T cell receptor beta chains from the same sample are listed, as sequenced in a study of T cell changes during pregnancy in multiple sclerosis. Measured with immunoSEQ multiplex PCR; TCRdb has only the in-frame clones, and not every one. This sample has 55,000 to 70,000 clones, with 85% to 95% found just once. The source was CD8+ T cells from peripheral blood mononuclear cells, collected in the third trimester of pregnancy. Receptors originate from a female donor in good health, enrolled as a control in a pregnancy study.

This chain uses TRBV14 with TRBJ2-7, with D perhaps matching TRBD1 (5 bases). Germline CDR1 SGHDN, CDR2 FVKESK. CDR3 length: 14 residues. V was clipped by 1 base and J by 2 bases, with 9 bases between them. CDR3 DNA sequence: TGTGCCAGCAGCCAAGCTCAGGGTCCCTACGAGCAGTACTTC. Encoded protein: CASSQAQGPYEQYF.

The chain couples TRBV9 to TRBJ1-1, with TRBD1 identical over 7 bases. The CDR3 loop spans 15 amino acids. The junction had 6 bases not matched to a gene; V was cut back by 3 bases and J by 1 base. Germline lookup yields CDR1 SGDLS and CDR2 YYNGEE. Here the CDR3 DNA reads TGTGCCAGCAGCGAGTCCGGGACAGCGAACACTGAAGCTTTCTTT. Protein sequence: CASSESGTANTEAFF.

The CDR3 DNA sequence: TGTGCCAGCAGCTTCGTTAGCCCGGGGATCGGGGAGTTTCACACTGAAGCTTTCTTT. Translation: CASSFVSPGIGEFHTEAFF. V gene TRBV11-1 combines with J gene TRBJ1-1; D gene uncertain. V was trimmed by 3 bases and J by 3 bases, leaving 26 bases between them. The CDR3 spans 19 residues. Germline-derived CDR1 and CDR2 are SGHAT and FQDESV (reference sequence). Looking up the rest from reference TRBV11-1 and TRBJ1-1 gives the full variable domain: EAEVAQSPRYKITEKSQAVAFWCDPISGHATLYWYRQILGQGPELLVQFQDESVVDDSQLPKDRFSAERLKGVDSTLKIQPAELGDSAMYLCASSFVSPGIGEFHTEAFFGQGTRLTVV.

The chain combines TRBV7-9 with TRBJ2-6; a possible D gene is TRBD1 (5 bases). In germline, CDR1 is SEHNR, CDR2 FQNEAQ (reference sequence). This CDR3 comprises 17 residues. V was clipped by 5 bases and J by 3 bases, with 17 bases between them. Here the CDR3 DNA reads TGTGCCAGCAGCAAGTGGGCTACAGGTGATGGGGCCAACGTCCTGACTTTC. Its protein is CASSKWATGDGANVLTF.

The chain combines TRBV6-5 with TRBJ1-5, with TRBD1 identical over 12 bases. The CDR3 runs 15 residues. Germline loops: CDR1 MNHEY, CDR2 SVGAGI. V dropped 6 bases and J dropped 6; count of bases not matched to a gene: 6. CDR3 region: CASSSGQGAVQPQHF. In nucleotides, the CDR3 is TGTGCCAGCAGCTCGGGACAGGGGGCCGTTCAGCCCCAGCATTTT.

The chain recombines TRBV7-8 with TRBJ2-7; 9 bases line up with TRBD1. This CDR3 has 16 amino acids. Germline trimming cut 5 bases from V and 0 bases from J; bases unmatched to any gene: 8. In germline, CDR1 is SGHVS, CDR2 FQNEAQ. In DNA form, the CDR3 reads TGTGCCAGCAGCCCAACCGGGACAGGGTCCTCCTACGAGCAGTACTTC. Translated: CASSPTGTGSSYEQYF.